Listed below are T cell receptor beta chains from one sample, sequenced in a study of vaccination and CD4 T cells after COVID-19. TCRdb reprocessed the PCR reads via MiXCR and lists one record per CDR3 protein. In the table there are 20,000 to 25,000 distinct CDR3 sequences, roughly three fifths of which are singletons. Here the sequenced sample was CD4+ T cells from blood, taken before SARS-CoV-2 vaccination. These receptors were taken from a human donor who had recovered from COVID-19. CDR3s include the opening cysteine and the closing phenylalanine or tryptophan. The order of the fields is CDR3 DNA, CDR3 protein, clone size, J gene, V gene, D gene. A D gene is named only where the DNA matches it firmly. Expanded clones are given a class, and other clones once, few, many or no size at all.

CDR3nt: TGCGCCAGCAGCCAAGTGGGGGCTGAAAAACTGTTTTTT
CDR3aa: CASSQVGAEKLFF
abundance: -
j_gene: TRBJ1-4
v_gene: TRBV4-3
d_gene: -

CDR3nt: TGTGCCAGCAGCTGGGGAGGCAGGGACAATTATGGCTACACCTTC
CDR3aa: CASSWGGRDNYGYTF
abundance: -
j_gene: TRBJ1-2
v_gene: TRBV7-9
d_gene: -

CDR3nt: TGTGCCAGCAGTTTCCGAGGAGAGGCCTACGAGCAGTACTTC
CDR3aa: CASSFRGEAYEQYF
abundance: -
j_gene: TRBJ2-7
v_gene: TRBV27
d_gene: -

CDR3nt: TGTGCCAGCACCCTCCCCTGGGGGGCTTCCAATGAGCAGTTCTTC
CDR3aa: CASTLPWGASNEQFF
abundance: -
j_gene: TRBJ2-1
v_gene: TRBV28
d_gene: -

CDR3nt: TGTGCCAGCATGAGGGGTAGCAATCAGCCCCAGCATTTT
CDR3aa: CASMRGSNQPQHF
abundance: -
j_gene: TRBJ1-5
v_gene: TRBV6-1
d_gene: -

CDR3nt: TGTGCCAGCACCGGACAGGCCACTGGGGACACTGAAGCTTTCTTT
CDR3aa: CASTGQATGDTEAFF
abundance: -
j_gene: TRBJ1-1
v_gene: TRBV6-1
d_gene: TRBD1

CDR3nt: TGTGCCAGCAGTTATTTTCCCACCTACAATGAGCAGTTCTTC
CDR3aa: CASSYFPTYNEQFF
abundance: -
j_gene: TRBJ2-1
v_gene: TRBV6-5
d_gene: -

CDR3nt: TGTGCCAGCAGCACACGGACTAGCGGGAGTCAGCTCGAGCAGTACTTC
CDR3aa: CASSTRTSGSQLEQYF
abundance: -
j_gene: TRBJ2-7
v_gene: TRBV7-2
d_gene: TRBD2

CDR3nt: TGTGCCAGTAGTATAGCCTGGACAGGGGGGCGCTATGGCTACACCTTC
CDR3aa: CASSIAWTGGRYGYTF
abundance: -
j_gene: TRBJ1-2
v_gene: TRBV19
d_gene: TRBD1

CDR3nt: TGTGCCAGCAGCCCCGGGACAGGGGGCCTTGGGCAGTACTTC
CDR3aa: CASSPGTGGLGQYF
abundance: -
j_gene: TRBJ2-7
v_gene: TRBV7-8
d_gene: TRBD1

CDR3nt: TGTGCCAGCAGTGAAAGCCGGAGCCAAGAGACCCAGTACTTC
CDR3aa: CASSESRSQETQYF
abundance: few
j_gene: TRBJ2-5
v_gene: TRBV2
d_gene: -

CDR3nt: TGTGCCACCTCGACAGGGGGGGAGAGCACTGAAGCTTTCTTT
CDR3aa: CATSTGGESTEAFF
abundance: medium-sized
j_gene: TRBJ1-1
v_gene: TRBV6-1
d_gene: TRBD1

CDR3nt: TGTGCCAGCAGCCATGCCGGGACTCCAACGCAAGAGACCCAGTACTTC
CDR3aa: CASSHAGTPTQETQYF
abundance: -
j_gene: TRBJ2-5
v_gene: TRBV5-4
d_gene: -

CDR3nt: TGTGCCTGCAGGGGGCTCGGGAATGAGCAGTTCTTC
CDR3aa: CACRGLGNEQFF
abundance: few
j_gene: TRBJ2-1
v_gene: TRBV10-3
d_gene: TRBD1

CDR3nt: TGTGCCAGCAGCCTCGGGCAGGGATCTGAAGCTTTCTTT
CDR3aa: CASSLGQGSEAFF
abundance: -
j_gene: TRBJ1-1
v_gene: TRBV7-2
d_gene: -

CDR3nt: TGTGCCAGCAGCTTTCAGTTTGGAAGGTACAGGGCCGGGGAGCTGTTTTTT
CDR3aa: CASSFQFGRYRAGELFF
abundance: few
j_gene: TRBJ2-2
v_gene: TRBV7-9
d_gene: -

CDR3nt: TGTGCCAGCAGTGAATGGGCAGGGCGGGGCAATGAGCAGTTCTTC
CDR3aa: CASSEWAGRGNEQFF
abundance: -
j_gene: TRBJ2-1
v_gene: TRBV6-1
d_gene: -

CDR3nt: TGCAGTGCTAGAGATATCGGCAGGGGGAATGAAAAACTGTTTTTT
CDR3aa: CSARDIGRGNEKLFF
abundance: -
j_gene: TRBJ1-4
v_gene: TRBV20-1
d_gene: TRBD1

CDR3nt: TGTGCCAGCAGCTCCCTAGCCGTTAGCTCCTACGAGCAGTACTTC
CDR3aa: CASSSLAVSSYEQYF
abundance: -
j_gene: TRBJ2-7
v_gene: TRBV7-8
d_gene: -

CDR3nt: TGTGCCAGCAACCCGACTAGCGCTACGGGTACGCAGTATTTT
CDR3aa: CASNPTSATGTQYF
abundance: -
j_gene: TRBJ2-3
v_gene: TRBV2
d_gene: TRBD2

CDR3nt: TGTGCCAGCAGCTTGGCTGGGGGAGATACGCAGTATTTT
CDR3aa: CASSLAGGDTQYF
abundance: -
j_gene: TRBJ2-3
v_gene: TRBV5-4
d_gene: -

CDR3nt: TGTGCCAGCCGGTGGGGGGGAGGGGATACGCAGTATTTT
CDR3aa: CASRWGGGDTQYF
abundance: -
j_gene: TRBJ2-3
v_gene: TRBV27
d_gene: TRBD2

CDR3nt: TGTGCCAGCAGGTTGGGACCAGGGACTGGGCAGTACTTC
CDR3aa: CASRLGPGTGQYF
abundance: -
j_gene: TRBJ2-7
v_gene: TRBV2
d_gene: -

CDR3nt: TGCAGTGCCGTCGAGGGAGGGCAGCCCCAGCATTTT
CDR3aa: CSAVEGGQPQHF
abundance: -
j_gene: TRBJ1-5
v_gene: TRBV20-1
d_gene: -

CDR3nt: TGTGCCAGCAGTTTCGGGGTCAATCAGCCCCAGCATTTT
CDR3aa: CASSFGVNQPQHF
abundance: few
j_gene: TRBJ1-5
v_gene: TRBV28
d_gene: -

CDR3nt: TGTGCCAGCAGTTACTCGAGAGCAGGGGAGTACACTGAAGCTTTCTTT
CDR3aa: CASSYSRAGEYTEAFF
abundance: -
j_gene: TRBJ1-1
v_gene: TRBV6-5
d_gene: -

CDR3nt: TGTGCCAGCAGTTTACTTTCGGGTGGCACAGATACGCAGTATTTT
CDR3aa: CASSLLSGGTDTQYF
abundance: -
j_gene: TRBJ2-3
v_gene: TRBV12-3/TRBV12-4
d_gene: -

CDR3nt: TGTGCCAGCAGCTTAGCGGGAGGCTACGAGCAGTACTTC
CDR3aa: CASSLAGGYEQYF
abundance: -
j_gene: TRBJ2-7
v_gene: TRBV7-3
d_gene: TRBD2

CDR3nt: TGCAGTGCTGGGACAGGGGGCTCTGGGGCCAACGTCCTGACTTTC
CDR3aa: CSAGTGGSGANVLTF
abundance: few
j_gene: TRBJ2-6
v_gene: TRBV20-1
d_gene: TRBD1